A selection of T cell receptor beta chains follows, all from one sample in a study of blood T cells in healthy people across ages. TCRdb reanalysed the 5' RACE reads using MiXCR and keeps one entry per CDR3 protein. The table shows 600,000 or so distinct CDR3 sequences, with 47% occurring only once. The source material was blood. These receptors were collected from a man older than 75 in good health. CDR3s leave out the opening cysteine and the closing phenylalanine or tryptophan.

TRBV12-3/TRBV12-4,11,TRBJ2-3,ASSSRGADTQY
TRBV7-9,14,TRBJ2-3,ASSSETSASTDTQY
TRBV5-1,12,TRBJ1-2,ASSLEGARYGYT
TRBV20-1,10,TRBJ2-7,SAKSGDYEQY
TRBV7-9,12,TRBJ2-5,ASSLRRGQETQY
TRBV12-3/TRBV12-4,13,TRBJ2-1,ASRLAGSFYNEQF
TRBV10-3,14,.,AISPPLTSGRYEQY
TRBV20-1,15,TRBJ2-1,SAYPFLSGRDSNEQF
TRBV30,11,TRBJ2-3,ACSGSLTDTQY
TRBV6-2/TRBV6-3,15,TRBJ1-2,ASSYGSSRQGEYGYT
TRBV9,12,TRBJ2-7,ASSGGPGSYEQY
TRBV7-3,13,TRBJ2-1,ASSRPGTSYNEQF
TRBV20-1,10,TRBJ2-7,SAGPRVSEQY
TRBV29-1,11,TRBJ1-5,SVTWGSNQPQH
TRBV7-2,14,TRBJ2-1,ASSRRFSGGMNEQF
TRBV7-9,13,TRBJ2-1,ASSTTSGRGNEQF
TRBV6-5,13,TRBJ2-7,ASSPGTGGPYEQY
TRBV11-2,12,TRBJ2-3,ASSLGMSTDTQY
TRBV6-2/TRBV6-3,14,TRBJ2-6,ASSPPGQGLFNVLT
TRBV7-2,12,TRBJ2-5,ASSWGGLKETQY
TRBV18,13,TRBJ1-2,ASSPLSGGTDGYT
TRBV20-1,14,TRBJ2-3,SARAPVAGGTDTQY
TRBV6-5,11,TRBJ1-1,ASSRSTNTEAF
TRBV12-3/TRBV12-4,10,TRBJ2-4,ASTSPQCEQY
TRBV25-1,11,TRBJ2-7,ASRDYGTYEQY
TRBV2,11,TRBJ2-3,ASSVPFTDTQY
TRBV20-1,12,TRBJ1-5,SVPPRDSNQPQH
TRBV20-1,11,TRBJ1-2,SARTTGPGGYT
TRBV7-8,13,TRBJ1-6,ASSPRDLGNSPLH
TRBV14,12,TRBJ2-7,ASSQGDGSYEQY
TRBV3-1,13,TRBJ1-6,ASSQGTGINSPLH
TRBV20-1,12,TRBJ2-7,SANMDRDLYEQY
TRBV7-2,11,TRBJ1-4,ASSLEVKRLLF
TRBV6-6,12,TRBJ2-3,ASNPGRVTDTQY
TRBV12-3/TRBV12-4,9,TRBJ1-1,ASSSRPKAF
TRBV9,14,TRBJ1-4,ASSVATGGANEKLF
TRBV7-2,15,TRBJ2-3,ASSQSGTSPMGGTQY
TRBV7-9,16,TRBJ2-1,ASSLSRTSGSSSHEQF
TRBV20-1,13,TRBJ2-5,SAPAAARDGETQY
TRBV7-9,13,TRBJ2-1,ASSLGSGGGNEQF
TRBV29-1,12,TRBJ2-2,SAERERNTGELF
TRBV9,12,TRBJ1-4,ASSPTGTWEKLF
TRBV7-7,12,TRBJ2-1,ASSPGRVEETQF
TRBV5-1,11,TRBJ2-1,ASTQRAPGEQF
TRBV6-1,11,TRBJ2-5,ASSELVLTEQY
TRBV27,13,TRBJ1-6,ASTPQGAIGSPLH
TRBV13,21,.,ASSLTKRGLGLAGGAIYNEQY
TRBV25-1,11,TRBJ1-1,ASSALRGTEAF
TRBV5-1,13,TRBJ2-3,ASSRQDTSTDTQY
TRBV7-9,13,TRBJ2-4,ASSLGTVAKNIQY
TRBV2,11,TRBJ1-5,ASRGSANQPQH